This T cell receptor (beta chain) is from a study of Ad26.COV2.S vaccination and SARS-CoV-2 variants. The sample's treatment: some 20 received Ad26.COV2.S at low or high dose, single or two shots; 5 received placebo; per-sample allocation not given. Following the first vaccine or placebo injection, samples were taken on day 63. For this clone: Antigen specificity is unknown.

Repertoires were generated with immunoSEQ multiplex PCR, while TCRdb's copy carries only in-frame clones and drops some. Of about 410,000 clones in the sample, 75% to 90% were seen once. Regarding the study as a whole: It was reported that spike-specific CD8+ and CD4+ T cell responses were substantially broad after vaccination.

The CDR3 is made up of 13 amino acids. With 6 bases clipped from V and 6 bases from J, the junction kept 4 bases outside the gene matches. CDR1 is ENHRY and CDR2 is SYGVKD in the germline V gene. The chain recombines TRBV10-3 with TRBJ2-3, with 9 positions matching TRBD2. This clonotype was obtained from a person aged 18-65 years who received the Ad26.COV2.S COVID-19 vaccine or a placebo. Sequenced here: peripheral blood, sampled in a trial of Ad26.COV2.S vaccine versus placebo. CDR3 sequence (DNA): TGTGCCATCAGGCGGGGGGGCGGGGATACGCAGTATTTT. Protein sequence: CAIRRGGGDTQYF.